Below, one T cell receptor (beta chain) is given with its context. The data derive from a study of blood T cell repertoires in COVID-19. Study-level information: The samples span acute and convalescent COVID-19 from the United States, Italy and Spain. T cells, B-cell-depleted T cells, or PBMCs supplied cDNA or gDNA.

Per the original data handling: Amplification from reference gene primers served as the basis for estimated nucleated cell counts. The table came from immunoSEQ multiplex PCR; TCRdb's copy has only in-frame clones and leaves some out. V and J calls and clone size are copied from that table; D and trimming were computed from the DNA. The sample has approximately 57,000 clones; about 85% are singletons. The material sequenced was peripheral blood. The receptor's source is a man aged 35 to 55 with active COVID-19.

The CDR3 sequence: CASSPSRQGAHEQYF. The DNA for the CDR3 is TGTGCCAGCAGCCCCTCAAGACAGGGGGCCCACGAGCAGTACTTC. The rearrangement links TRBV11-2 to TRBJ2-7, with 10 bases lining up with TRBD1. Germline V gene sequence: CDR1 SGHAT, CDR2 FQNNGV. The CDR3 contains 15 residues. The junction had 9 bases not matched to a gene; V was cut back by 5 bases and J by 5 bases.